Presented here are 9 T cell receptor beta chains from one specimen sequenced in a study of shared clonotypes between healthy human individuals. Using immunoSEQ multiplex PCR, the repertoire was profiled, and TCRdb retains in-frame clones only, with some absent. The sample lists around 560,000 clones, approximately 95% occurring once. Naive CD8 cells were CD45RO-negative, positively selected for CCR7, excluding terminally differentiated effector memory CD45RA+ cells. Sequencing input: naive CD8+ T cells sorted from blood. These receptor sequences come from a woman under 40 in good health.

The V call is TRBV5-4, the J call TRBJ2-3, with TRBD2 matching 10 bases. The CDR3 sequence is 16 residues long. The ends lost 7 bases at V and 2 bases at J; junction bases unmatched: 10. From germline, CDR1 is SGHNT and CDR2 YYREEE (reference sequence). The chain's CDR3 is CASSEGTSVPTDTQYF. CDR3 DNA: TGTGCCAGCTCGGAAGGGACTAGCGTCCCCACAGATACGCAGTATTTT.

The gene calls are TRBV11-1 and TRBJ1-1, with TRBD1 as a possible D gene (5 bases). Germline CDR1 SGHAT, CDR2 FQDESV (reference sequence). With 7 bases removed from V and 5 bases from J, the gap between germline ends came to 17 bases. The CDR3 covers 14 residues. Here the CDR3 DNA reads TGTGCCAGCACCCTAGGGGTTTTGGGGACTGAAGCTTTCTTT. Protein sequence: CASTLGVLGTEAFF.

The V and J genes are TRBV28 and TRBJ2-7; 11 bases map to TRBD2. Germline V CDR1 and CDR2: MDHEN, SYDVKM. The length of the CDR3 is 16 residues. The ends lost 4 bases at V and 6 bases at J; junction bases unmatched: 11. The CDR3 coding sequence is TGTGCCAGCAGTTCCTCCCCCCCTAGCGGGAGGAGCGAGCAGTACTTC. Translated, it gives CASSSSPPSGRSEQYF.

The V and J genes are TRBV2 and TRBJ2-3; D is unresolved. The CDR3 sequence is 15 residues long. CDR1 is SNHLY and CDR2 is FYNNEI in the germline V gene. V gave up 0 bases and J gave up 6 bases, with 13 bases separating them. CDR3 DNA sequence: TGTGCCAGCAGTGAAGCTATGACCCCCCCCGATACGCAGTATTTT. This sequence encodes CASSEAMTPPDTQYF.

This chain uses TRBV27 with TRBJ1-5, with 7 bases matching TRBD1. This CDR3 has 15 residues. V lost 5 bases and J lost 4; bases outside the gene matches: 8. The germline gives CDR1 MNHEY, CDR2 SMNVEV (reference sequence). The CDR3 region has the DNA TGTGCCAGCAGTAGTGTCTCAGGGGGAAATCAGCCCCAGCATTTT. This gives the protein CASSSVSGGNQPQHF.

This chain uses TRBV11-2 with TRBJ2-7; D gene unclear. The germline V gene encodes CDR1 SGHAT and CDR2 FQNNGV. V was clipped by 5 bases and J by 2 bases, with 25 bases between them. The CDR3 has 18 amino acids. Here the CDR3 reads CASSPEAGTHHRTYEQYF. The CDR3 region has the DNA TGTGCCAGCAGCCCTGAGGCAGGTACCCATCATCGGACCTACGAGCAGTACTTC.

This clone was seen once. The CDR3 reads CAISESSHRGRVYEQYF. DNA of the CDR3: TGTGCCATCAGTGAGTCGAGCCACCGGGGGAGGGTCTACGAGCAGTACTTC. The chain recombines TRBV10-3 with TRBJ2-7, with TRBD2 matching over 7 bases. The CDR3 has 17 amino acids. After removal of 0 bases from V and 3 bases from J, the junction contained 11 bases not matched to a gene. CDR1 is ENHRY and CDR2 is SYGVKD in the germline V gene.

This chain joins TRBV4-2 and TRBJ2-7; 7 nucleotides match TRBD1. CDR3 length equals 17 residues. The germline V gene has CDR1 LGHNA and CDR2 YNFKEQ. V shed 3 bases and J 0 bases; nucleotides not matched to a gene: 11. The CDR3 spells CASSQPGQQVSSYEQYF. The CDR3 DNA reads as TGTGCCAGCAGCCAGCCGGGACAGCAAGTTTCCTCCTACGAGCAGTACTTC.

The V call is TRBV5-1, the J call TRBJ2-1, with TRBD2 identical over 8 bases. The CDR3 has 16 amino acids. Germline V gene data show CDR1 as SGHRS and CDR2 as YFSETQ. Unmatched junction bases numbered 14, after V lost 5 bases and J lost 7 bases. The CDR3 loop is CASSHPLAGFGNEQFF. The CDR3 DNA reads TGCGCCAGCAGTCACCCCTTAGCGGGATTCGGGAATGAGCAGTTCTTC.